This T cell receptor beta chain was sequenced in a study of beta chain features in type 1 diabetes. Overall study findings and caveats: Reduced insertions and increased deletions marked VDJ junctions in type 1 diabetes patients.

Each sorted population was over 98% pure. This clone was observed a handful of times. Its antigen is as yet unknown. The CDR3 covers 15 residues. Germline V CDR1 and CDR2: MRHNA, SNTAGT. V dropped 8 bases and J dropped 3; count of bases not matched to a gene: 11. The whole isolated RNA underwent reverse transcription, so sequencing captured expressed TCRB transcripts. Generated by immunoSEQ multiplex PCR, the TCRdb table keeps only in-frame clones and is missing some. Found here are roughly 610,000 clones, 15% of them singletons; the top ten hold approximately 0.093%. This receptor was obtained from a man between 18 and 29 years old in good health. The J gene is TRBJ2-3, the V gene TRBV6-4; 7 bases agree with TRBD2. Sequenced input: naive CD4+ T cells from blood. CDR3 in DNA: TGTGCCAGCCCCGGCGGGGCGGGGGTAACAGATACGCAGTATTTT. This sequence encodes CASPGGAGVTDTQYF.